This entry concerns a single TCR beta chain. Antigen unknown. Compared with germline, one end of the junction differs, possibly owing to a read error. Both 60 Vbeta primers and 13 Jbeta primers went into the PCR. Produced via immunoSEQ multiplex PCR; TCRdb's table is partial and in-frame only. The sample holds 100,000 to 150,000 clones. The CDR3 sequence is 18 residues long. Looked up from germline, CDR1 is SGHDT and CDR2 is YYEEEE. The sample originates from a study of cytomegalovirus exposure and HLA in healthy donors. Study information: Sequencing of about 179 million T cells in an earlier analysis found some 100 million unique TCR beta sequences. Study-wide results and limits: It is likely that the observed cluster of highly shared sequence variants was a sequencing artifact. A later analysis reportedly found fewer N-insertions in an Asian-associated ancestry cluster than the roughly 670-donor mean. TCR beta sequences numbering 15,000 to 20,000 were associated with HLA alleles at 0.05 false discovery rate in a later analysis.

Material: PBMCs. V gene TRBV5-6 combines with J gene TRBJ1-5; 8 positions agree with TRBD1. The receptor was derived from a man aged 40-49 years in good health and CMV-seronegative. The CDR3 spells CARSLGGKQGEIGQPQHF. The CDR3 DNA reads TGTGCCAGAAGCTTGGGGGGAAAACAGGGGGAGATTGGCCAGCCCCAGCATTTT.